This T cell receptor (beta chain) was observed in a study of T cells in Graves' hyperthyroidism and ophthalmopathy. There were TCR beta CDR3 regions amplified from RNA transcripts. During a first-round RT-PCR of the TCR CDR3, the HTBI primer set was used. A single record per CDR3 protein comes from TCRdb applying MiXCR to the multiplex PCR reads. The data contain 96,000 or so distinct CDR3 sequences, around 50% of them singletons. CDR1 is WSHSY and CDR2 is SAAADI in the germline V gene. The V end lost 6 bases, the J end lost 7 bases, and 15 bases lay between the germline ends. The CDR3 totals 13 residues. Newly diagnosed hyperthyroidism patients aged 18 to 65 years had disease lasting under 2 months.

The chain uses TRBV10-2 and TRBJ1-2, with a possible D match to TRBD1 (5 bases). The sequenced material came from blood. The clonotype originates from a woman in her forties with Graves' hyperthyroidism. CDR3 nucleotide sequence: TGCGCCAGCAGCGAAGGTGGCAGGGCTGGCTACACCTTC. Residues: CASSEGGRAGYTF.